This TCR beta chain was documented in a study of blood T cell dynamics during melanoma immunotherapy. In the study overall: Patients with metastatic melanoma got pembrolizumab or nivolumab-ipilimumab as first-line care.

DNA loading was fixed at 350 ng for all bulk PBMC samples. Using immunoSEQ multiplex PCR, the repertoire was profiled, and TCRdb retains in-frame clones only, with some absent. The table records some 9,900 clones, less than 90% of them present only once. This clone has only a few counts. Its antigen is as yet unknown. Documented time point: pre-treatment baseline. Disease control meant complete response, partial response or stable disease at 12 weeks. CDR3 length equals 19 residues. The V segment lost 2 bases and the J segment 1 base; nucleotides outside the gene matches: 12. CDR1 and CDR2 from the germline V gene are SGHNT and YYREEE (reference sequence). Findings of the study overall: PBMC repertoires of eventual disease-control patients split at W3 into clonality or diversity gains.

This TCR was recovered from a human donor with melanoma. The chain is built from TRBV5-4 and TRBJ2-7, with TRBD2 matching over 13 bases. The material was blood, obtained from a patient treated with checkpoint blockade. Written as DNA, the CDR3 is TGTGCCAGCAGCTTATCCGGGACTAGCGGGAACCCAGCGTCCTACGAGCAGTACGTC. Its protein product is CASSLSGTSGNPASYEQYV.